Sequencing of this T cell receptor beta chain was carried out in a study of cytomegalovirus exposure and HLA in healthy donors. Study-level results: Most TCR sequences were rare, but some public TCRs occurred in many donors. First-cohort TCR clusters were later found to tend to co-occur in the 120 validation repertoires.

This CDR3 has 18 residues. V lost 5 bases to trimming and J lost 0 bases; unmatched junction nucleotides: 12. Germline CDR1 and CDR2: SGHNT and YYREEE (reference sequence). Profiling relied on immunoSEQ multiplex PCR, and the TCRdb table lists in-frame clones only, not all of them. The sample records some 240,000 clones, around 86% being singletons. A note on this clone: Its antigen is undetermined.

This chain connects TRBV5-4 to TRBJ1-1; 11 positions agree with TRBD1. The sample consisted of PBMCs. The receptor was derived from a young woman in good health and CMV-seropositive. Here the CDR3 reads CASSRAGQGALMNTEAFF. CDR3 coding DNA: TGTGCCAGCAGTCGCGCCGGACAGGGGGCGTTAATGAACACTGAAGCTTTCTTT.